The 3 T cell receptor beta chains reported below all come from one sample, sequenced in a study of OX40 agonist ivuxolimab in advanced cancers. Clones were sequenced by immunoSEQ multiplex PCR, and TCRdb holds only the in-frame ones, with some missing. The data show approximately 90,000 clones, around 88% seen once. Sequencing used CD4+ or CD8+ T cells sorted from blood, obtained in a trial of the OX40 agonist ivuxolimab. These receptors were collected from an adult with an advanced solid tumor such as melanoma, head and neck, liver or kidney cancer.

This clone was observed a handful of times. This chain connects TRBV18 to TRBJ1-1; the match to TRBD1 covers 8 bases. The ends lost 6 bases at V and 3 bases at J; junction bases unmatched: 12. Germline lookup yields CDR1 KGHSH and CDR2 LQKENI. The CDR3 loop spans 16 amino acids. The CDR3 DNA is TGTGCCAGCTCCTGGGGAGGGACAGGCCTTTACACTGAAGCTTTCTTT. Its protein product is CASSWGGTGLYTEAFF.

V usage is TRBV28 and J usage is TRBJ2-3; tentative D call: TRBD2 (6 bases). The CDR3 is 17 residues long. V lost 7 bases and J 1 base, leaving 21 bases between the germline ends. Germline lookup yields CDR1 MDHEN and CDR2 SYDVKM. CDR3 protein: CASTPPGDFSRTDTQYF. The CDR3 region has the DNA TGTGCCAGCACCCCACCGGGGGACTTTTCCCGCACAGATACGCAGTATTTT. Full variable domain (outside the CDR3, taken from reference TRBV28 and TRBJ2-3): DVKVTQSSRYLVKRTGEKVFLECVQDMDHENMFWYRQDPGLGLRLIYFSYDVKMKEKGDIPEGYSVSREKKERFSLILESASTNQTSMYLCASTPPGDFSRTDTQYFGPGTRLTVL.

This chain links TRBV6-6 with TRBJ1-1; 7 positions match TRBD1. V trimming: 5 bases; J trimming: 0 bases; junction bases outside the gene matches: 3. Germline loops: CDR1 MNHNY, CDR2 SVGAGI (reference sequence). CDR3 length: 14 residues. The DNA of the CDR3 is TGTGCCAGCAGTAGGGGGCCCATGAACACTGAAGCTTTCTTT. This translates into CASSRGPMNTEAFF.